The entry below describes one T cell receptor beta chain. Its antigen is unidentified. The V end was cut by 2 bases, the J end by 6 bases, with 10 bases between. Germline loops: CDR1 SGHDN, CDR2 FVKESK. CDR3 size: 14 residues. This specimen belongs to a study of identical twins. TCRdb re-derived calls from the 5' RACE reads in MiXCR, one entry per CDR3 protein. The table lists hundreds of thousands of distinct CDR3 sequences, about a fifth of them singletons. Findings of the study overall: Cord blood's abundant beta clonotypes had fewer insertions, unlike memory repertoires. It was out-of-frame TCR alpha sharing in monozygotic twins that models underestimated.

Another study also made use of these data, one on yellow fever vaccine responses in identical twins. As reported in that work: Each twin's T cell response to the vaccine was reported to look partly convergent and partly personalized.

The receptor comes from a woman in her late teens or twenties in good health. The chain links TRBV14 to TRBJ2-2; D is possibly TRBD2 (6 bases). The sequenced material came from CD4+ T cells sorted from blood. The CDR3 region is CASSQRGYAGELFF. CDR3 nucleotide sequence: TGTGCCAGCAGCCAACGGGGGTACGCCGGGGAGCTGTTTTTT.